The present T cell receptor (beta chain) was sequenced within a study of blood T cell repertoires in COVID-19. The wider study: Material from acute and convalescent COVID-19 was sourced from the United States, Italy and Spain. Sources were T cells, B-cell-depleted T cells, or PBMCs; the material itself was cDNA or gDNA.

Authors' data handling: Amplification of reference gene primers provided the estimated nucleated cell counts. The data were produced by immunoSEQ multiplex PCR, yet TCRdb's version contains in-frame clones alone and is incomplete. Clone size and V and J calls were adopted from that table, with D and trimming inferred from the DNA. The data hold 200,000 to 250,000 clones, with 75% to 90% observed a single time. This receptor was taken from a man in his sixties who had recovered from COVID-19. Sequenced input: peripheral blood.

In DNA form, the CDR3 reads TGTGCCAGCAGCAAAGGCCCGGGGGCAGGGACTAGCGGGCTTTGGGGCGGGGAGCTGTTTTTT. It translates to CASSKGPGAGTSGLWGGELFF. The chain couples TRBV21-1 to TRBJ2-2; the tabulated D call, TRBD2, remains unverified against the DNA. TRBV21-1 is recorded as a pseudogene. This CDR3 comprises 21 residues.